Listed below are T cell receptor beta chains from one sample, sequenced in a study of response to subunit inactivated influenza vaccine. TCRdb itself ran the RT-PCR reads through MiXCR, one entry per CDR3 protein. The sample has more than 450,000 distinct CDR3 sequences; around 11% are singletons. The same specimen was also included in a second study, on T cells expressing NK-cell markers.

The material was PBMCs from blood, obtained on the day of vaccination. The receptors derive from a man between 45 and 60 years old who received an inactivated influenza vaccine. CDR3s include the opening cysteine and the closing phenylalanine or tryptophan. A D gene is named only where the DNA matches it firmly. Expanded clones are given a class, and other clones once, few, many or no size at all.

clone size: NA; CDR3 length: 17; D gene: TRBD1; V gene: TRBV28; J gene: TRBJ2-2; CDR3 protein: CASSLWWDRANTGELFF; CDR3 DNA: TGTGCCAGCAGTTTATGGTGGGACAGGGCGAACACCGGGGAGCTGTTTTTT
clone size: many; CDR3 length: 13; D gene: NA; V gene: TRBV29-1; J gene: TRBJ2-5; CDR3 protein: CSVVRGSEETQYF; CDR3 DNA: TGCAGCGTTGTAAGGGGGTCGGAAGAGACCCAGTACTTC
clone size: few; CDR3 length: 15; D gene: TRBD1; V gene: TRBV12-3/TRBV12-4; J gene: TRBJ2-3; CDR3 protein: CASSPDRAHTDTQYF; CDR3 DNA: TGTGCCAGCAGTCCGGACAGGGCCCACACAGATACGCAGTATTTT
clone size: few; CDR3 length: 16; D gene: TRBD2; V gene: TRBV27; J gene: TRBJ2-3; CDR3 protein: CASSFLGLARTDTQYF; CDR3 DNA: TGTGCCAGCAGTTTTTTGGGACTAGCCCGCACAGATACGCAGTATTTT
clone size: NA; CDR3 length: 15; D gene: NA; V gene: TRBV3-1; J gene: TRBJ2-1; CDR3 protein: CASSQGGRIYNEQFF; CDR3 DNA: TGTGCCAGCAGCCAAGGGGGGAGGATCTACAATGAGCAGTTCTTC
clone size: few; CDR3 length: 16; D gene: TRBD1; V gene: TRBV2; J gene: TRBJ2-1; CDR3 protein: CASSDLEQGAYNEQFF; CDR3 DNA: TGTGCCAGCAGTGATTTGGAACAGGGGGCGTACAATGAGCAGTTCTTC
clone size: few; CDR3 length: 15; D gene: NA; V gene: TRBV6-1; J gene: TRBJ2-1; CDR3 protein: CASRDPGGQGGEQFF; CDR3 DNA: TGTGCCAGCAGGGATCCCGGGGGGCAGGGCGGTGAGCAGTTCTTC
clone size: NA; CDR3 length: 14; D gene: NA; V gene: TRBV20-1; J gene: TRBJ2-7; CDR3 protein: CTAKDGLAKSEQYF; CDR3 DNA: TGCACTGCGAAGGACGGACTGGCGAAATCCGAGCAGTACTTC
clone size: NA; CDR3 length: 15; D gene: NA; V gene: TRBV5-5; J gene: TRBJ1-1; CDR3 protein: CASSWGGHMNTEAFF; CDR3 DNA: TGTGCCAGCAGCTGGGGGGGACATATGAACACTGAAGCTTTCTTT
clone size: once; CDR3 length: 16; D gene: TRBD2; V gene: TRBV5-1; J gene: TRBJ2-2; CDR3 protein: CASSLSSGRQTGELFF; CDR3 DNA: TGCGCCAGCAGCTTATCTAGCGGGAGGCAAACCGGGGAGCTGTTTTTT
clone size: NA; CDR3 length: 17; D gene: TRBD2; V gene: TRBV5-5; J gene: TRBJ2-5; CDR3 protein: CTSSRGLAGGKQETQYF; CDR3 DNA: TGTACCAGCAGCCGCGGACTAGCGGGAGGCAAACAAGAGACCCAGTACTTC
clone size: many; CDR3 length: 15; D gene: TRBD2; V gene: TRBV4-1; J gene: TRBJ2-1; CDR3 protein: CASSQVAGSYNEQFF; CDR3 DNA: TGCGCCAGCAGCCAAGTAGCGGGATCCTACAATGAGCAGTTCTTC
clone size: NA; CDR3 length: 18; D gene: NA; V gene: TRBV20-1; J gene: TRBJ1-1; CDR3 protein: CSAQWWGGYIVENTEAFF; CDR3 DNA: TGCAGTGCGCAGTGGTGGGGAGGGTACATCGTAGAGAACACTGAAGCTTTCTTT
clone size: NA; CDR3 length: 14; D gene: TRBD2; V gene: TRBV11-1; J gene: TRBJ2-1; CDR3 protein: CASSLPGLVNEQFF; CDR3 DNA: TGTGCCAGCAGCTTACCGGGACTAGTCAATGAGCAGTTCTTC
clone size: few; CDR3 length: 16; D gene: NA; V gene: TRBV4-2; J gene: TRBJ1-2; CDR3 protein: CASSQDISPGAYGYTF; CDR3 DNA: TGTGCCAGCAGCCAAGATATATCTCCGGGTGCCTATGGCTACACCTTC
clone size: NA; CDR3 length: 13; D gene: NA; V gene: TRBV25-1; J gene: TRBJ2-3; CDR3 protein: CASMGTNTDTQYF; CDR3 DNA: TGTGCCAGCATGGGGACCAACACCGATACGCAGTATTTT
clone size: few; CDR3 length: 15; D gene: NA; V gene: TRBV20-1; J gene: TRBJ1-2; CDR3 protein: CSASRAQKTDYGYTF; CDR3 DNA: TGCAGTGCTAGCCGGGCCCAAAAGACCGACTATGGCTACACCTTC
clone size: few; CDR3 length: 17; D gene: NA; V gene: TRBV6-1; J gene: TRBJ2-7; CDR3 protein: CASSEGFWVQGDGFQYF; CDR3 DNA: TGTGCCAGCAGTGAAGGGTTTTGGGTACAAGGAGATGGGTTTCAGTACTTC
clone size: many; CDR3 length: 13; D gene: NA; V gene: TRBV7-2; J gene: TRBJ1-1; CDR3 protein: CASSLKVNTEAFF; CDR3 DNA: TGTGCCAGCAGCTTAAAGGTGAACACTGAAGCTTTCTTT
clone size: NA; CDR3 length: 17; D gene: TRBD2; V gene: TRBV7-9; J gene: TRBJ2-1; CDR3 protein: CASSFGGGVLYYNEQFF; CDR3 DNA: TGTGCCAGCAGCTTTGGGGGGGGTGTCCTATACTACAATGAGCAGTTCTTC
clone size: NA; CDR3 length: 18; D gene: TRBD2; V gene: TRBV7-2; J gene: TRBJ2-2; CDR3 protein: CASSLGLLAGEGTGELFF; CDR3 DNA: TGTGCCAGCAGCTTGGGGCTGTTAGCGGGAGAAGGGACCGGGGAGCTGTTTTTT
clone size: few; CDR3 length: 12; D gene: NA; V gene: TRBV12-3/TRBV12-4; J gene: TRBJ2-2; CDR3 protein: CASRSRTGELFF; CDR3 DNA: TGTGCCAGCAGGTCTAGGACCGGGGAGCTGTTTTTT
clone size: NA; CDR3 length: 15; D gene: NA; V gene: TRBV20-1; J gene: TRBJ2-3; CDR3 protein: CSALFQRSSTDTQYF; CDR3 DNA: TGCAGTGCACTATTTCAGCGGAGCAGCACAGATACGCAGTATTTT
clone size: NA; CDR3 length: 14; D gene: TRBD2; V gene: TRBV30; J gene: TRBJ2-3; CDR3 protein: CAWSQGGSADTQYF; CDR3 DNA: TGTGCCTGGAGTCAGGGCGGGAGTGCAGATACGCAGTATTTT
clone size: NA; CDR3 length: 16; D gene: NA; V gene: TRBV15; J gene: TRBJ2-2; CDR3 protein: CASGPFGQGYTGELFF; CDR3 DNA: TGTGCCTCCGGTCCCTTTGGCCAGGGGTACACCGGGGAGCTGTTTTTT
clone size: NA; CDR3 length: 15; D gene: NA; V gene: TRBV20-1; J gene: TRBJ1-6; CDR3 protein: CSARVWAGDNSPLHF; CDR3 DNA: TGCAGTGCTAGAGTTTGGGCAGGGGATAATTCACCCCTCCACTTT
clone size: many; CDR3 length: 15; D gene: NA; V gene: TRBV5-5; J gene: TRBJ1-1; CDR3 protein: CASSLLKVGTTEAFF; CDR3 DNA: TGTGCCAGCAGCTTATTAAAGGTAGGGACCACTGAAGCTTTCTTT
clone size: NA; CDR3 length: 13; D gene: TRBD1; V gene: TRBV25-1; J gene: TRBJ1-2; CDR3 protein: CASSQGQTNGYTF; CDR3 DNA: TGTGCCAGCAGCCAGGGACAGACGAATGGCTACACCTTC
clone size: NA; CDR3 length: 16; D gene: NA; V gene: TRBV6-2/TRBV6-3; J gene: TRBJ2-7; CDR3 protein: CASSSEGRSWSSEQYF; CDR3 DNA: TGTGCCAGCAGTTCAGAGGGCCGGAGTTGGTCCTCCGAGCAGTACTTC
clone size: NA; CDR3 length: 16; D gene: TRBD2; V gene: TRBV3-1; J gene: TRBJ2-5; CDR3 protein: CASSQALSGSFETQYF; CDR3 DNA: TGTGCCAGCAGCCAAGCCCTTAGCGGGAGCTTTGAGACCCAGTACTTC
clone size: NA; CDR3 length: 17; D gene: TRBD1; V gene: TRBV5-1; J gene: TRBJ1-1; CDR3 protein: CASSARTGGLINAEAFF; CDR3 DNA: TGCGCCAGCAGCGCCCGGACAGGGGGTCTCATAAACGCTGAAGCTTTCTTT
clone size: many; CDR3 length: 15; D gene: TRBD1; V gene: TRBV5-1; J gene: TRBJ1-4; CDR3 protein: CASSTKGGTNEKLFF; CDR3 DNA: TGCGCCAGCAGCACGAAAGGGGGCACTAATGAAAAACTGTTTTTT
clone size: few; CDR3 length: 12; D gene: NA; V gene: TRBV6-1; J gene: TRBJ1-4; CDR3 protein: CASRHTGRTLFF; CDR3 DNA: TGTGCCAGCAGACACACAGGGAGGACGCTGTTTTTT
clone size: few; CDR3 length: 15; D gene: TRBD2; V gene: TRBV7-8; J gene: TRBJ2-3; CDR3 protein: CASSLAGTRADTQYF; CDR3 DNA: TGTGCCAGCAGCTTAGCCGGGACTAGAGCAGATACGCAGTATTTT
clone size: NA; CDR3 length: 17; D gene: TRBD2; V gene: TRBV9; J gene: TRBJ2-6; CDR3 protein: CASSVAPSGTRANVLTF; CDR3 DNA: TGTGCCAGCAGCGTAGCCCCTAGCGGGACGAGGGCCAACGTCCTGACTTTC
clone size: many; CDR3 length: 14; D gene: NA; V gene: TRBV5-1; J gene: TRBJ1-1; CDR3 protein: CASNHPGENTEAFF; CDR3 DNA: TGCGCCAGCAACCATCCTGGGGAGAACACTGAAGCTTTCTTT
clone size: few; CDR3 length: 13; D gene: NA; V gene: TRBV6-2/TRBV6-3; J gene: TRBJ1-2; CDR3 protein: CASSYSTNYGYTF; CDR3 DNA: TGTGCCAGCAGTTACTCAACCAACTATGGCTACACCTTC
clone size: NA; CDR3 length: 14; D gene: TRBD1; V gene: TRBV5-6; J gene: TRBJ2-7; CDR3 protein: CASSRRQGAGEQYF; CDR3 DNA: TGTGCCAGCAGCCGAAGACAGGGGGCCGGGGAGCAGTACTTC
clone size: NA; CDR3 length: 12; D gene: TRBD1; V gene: TRBV20-1; J gene: TRBJ2-3; CDR3 protein: CSANRGADTQYF; CDR3 DNA: TGCAGTGCAAACAGGGGGGCAGATACGCAGTATTTT
clone size: few; CDR3 length: 13; D gene: NA; V gene: TRBV28; J gene: TRBJ1-1; CDR3 protein: CASTTSGKTEAFF; CDR3 DNA: TGTGCCAGCACTACAAGTGGGAAGACTGAAGCTTTCTTT
clone size: few; CDR3 length: 15; D gene: NA; V gene: TRBV7-2; J gene: TRBJ2-7; CDR3 protein: CASSLVGSITYEQYF; CDR3 DNA: TGTGCCAGCAGCTTAGTAGGGTCAATCACCTACGAGCAGTACTTC
clone size: NA; CDR3 length: 15; D gene: TRBD1; V gene: TRBV12-3/TRBV12-4; J gene: TRBJ1-5; CDR3 protein: CASSLRGGRGQPQHF; CDR3 DNA: TGTGCCAGCAGCCTCAGGGGGGGAAGGGGTCAGCCCCAGCATTTT
clone size: NA; CDR3 length: 17; D gene: TRBD2; V gene: TRBV20-1; J gene: TRBJ2-2; CDR3 protein: CSARGLAGGANTGELFF; CDR3 DNA: TGCAGTGCTAGAGGACTAGCGGGGGGCGCGAACACCGGGGAGCTGTTTTTT